Listed here are 27 T cell receptor beta chains from one sample, sequenced in a study of response to subunit inactivated influenza vaccine. A single record per CDR3 protein comes from TCRdb applying MiXCR to the RT-PCR reads. The repertoire has hundreds of thousands of distinct CDR3 sequences, approximately 7.6% of them found once; the top ten carry 10% to 15%. The sample was PBMCs from blood, taken approximately 25 months after vaccination. The receptors here all came from a man aged 50-75 years who received an inactivated influenza vaccine.

This clonotype was seen a few times. The J gene is TRBJ2-3, the V gene TRBV10-3, with 12 bases matching TRBD2. Germline V gene lookup returns CDR1 ENHRY and CDR2 SYGVKD. CDR3 size: 17 residues. V trimming: 3 bases; J trimming: 2 bases; junction bases outside the gene matches: 6. CDR3 in amino acids: CAISERLAGVATDTQYF. The CDR3 DNA is TGTGCCATCAGTGAAAGACTAGCGGGAGTAGCCACAGATACGCAGTATTTT.

V and J are TRBV5-1 and TRBJ1-2; no clear D gene. The V gene's germline CDR1 is SGHRS and CDR2 YFSETQ. The CDR3 contains 12 residues. V dropped 0 bases and J dropped 7 bases, with 7 bases sitting between them. The CDR3 DNA sequence: TGCGCCAGCAGCTTGGCACATGCTGGCTACACCTTC. Its translation: CASSLAHAGYTF.

In its sample, this clonotype was seen many times. V and J are TRBV12-3 or TRBV12-4 and TRBJ1-2; the D gene is possibly TRBD1 (5 bases). The CDR3 has 13 amino acids. Trimming cost V 6 bases and J 3 bases, with 11 bases left between them. CDR3 loop: CASSAQGYYGYTF. The CDR3, as DNA: TGTGCCAGCAGCGCCCAGGGTTACTATGGCTACACCTTC.

This clonotype was observed at least ten times. The chain carries TRBV12-3 or TRBV12-4 and TRBJ2-1; D is perhaps TRBD2 (6 bases). V shed 1 base and J shed 4 bases, with 8 bases lying between them. This CDR3 has 14 residues. In DNA, the CDR3 is TGTGCCAGCAGTTTAGTGGCGGGGTACAATGAGCAGTTCTTC. Translating gives CASSLVAGYNEQFF.

The rearrangement uses TRBV6-5 and TRBJ2-3, with 9 bases matching TRBD1. V shed 2 bases, J shed 5 bases, and the junction held 8 bases outside the gene matches. Germline V gene sequence: CDR1 MNHEY, CDR2 SVGAGI. The CDR3 runs to 16 residues. The CDR3 spells CASSYKQGASIDTQYF. CDR3 in DNA: TGTGCCAGCAGTTACAAACAGGGGGCGTCGATAGATACGCAGTATTTT.

This clonotype was found many times. This sequence joins TRBV5-1 and TRBJ2-3; possible D gene TRBD2, 5 bases. Trimming left V 7 bases short and J 4 bases short, with 13 bases between. The CDR3 runs to 13 residues. CDR1 is SGHRS, CDR2 YFSETQ, per germline. The CDR3 protein is CASVGSEADTQYF. DNA of the CDR3: TGCGCCAGCGTAGGGAGCGAAGCAGATACGCAGTATTTT.

This clonotype was detected ten times or more. The chain recombines TRBV7-9 with TRBJ1-5, with 8 bases lining up with TRBD1. The CDR3 runs to 13 residues. Looked up from germline, CDR1 is SEHNR and CDR2 is FQNEAQ (reference sequence). V shed 8 bases, J shed 5 bases, and the junction held 5 bases outside the gene matches. The CDR3 sequence is CASGQGADQPQHF. The CDR3 nucleotides are TGTGCCAGCGGCCAGGGGGCAGATCAGCCCCAGCATTTT.

This clonotype appeared a few times. The J gene is TRBJ2-7, the V gene TRBV5-1, with 12 bases matching TRBD2. V shed 2 bases and J 3 bases; nucleotides not matched to a gene: 12. The CDR3 extends over 18 amino acids. In germline, CDR1 is SGHRS, CDR2 YFSETQ. The CDR3 sequence: CASSLLPSGTSGYYEQYF. The CDR3 nucleotides read TGCGCCAGCAGCTTATTACCCTCCGGGACTAGCGGGTACTACGAGCAGTACTTC.

This clonotype was picked up a small number of times. This chain uses TRBV29-1 with TRBJ2-2; 10 nucleotides match TRBD2. Germline V gene sequence: CDR1 SQVTM, CDR2 ANQGSEA. The CDR3 consists of 15 residues. V was clipped by 6 bases and J by 2 bases; unmatched bases: 6. CDR3 sequence reads: CSVDASGGNTGELFF. DNA of the CDR3: TGCAGCGTCGATGCTAGCGGGGGAAACACCGGGGAGCTGTTTTTT.

This chain uses TRBV24-1 with TRBJ1-2; no clear D. V was trimmed by 4 bases and J by 0 bases, leaving 8 bases between them. The germline CDR1 and CDR2 sequences are KGHDR and SFDVKD. CDR3 length equals 14 residues. The CDR3 sequence is CATSEPPPNYGYTF. CDR3 in DNA: TGTGCCACCAGTGAACCGCCGCCTAACTATGGCTACACCTTC.

This clonotype showed up just a few times. The chain uses TRBV7-9 and TRBJ2-5; 7 bases agree with TRBD2. Germline loops: CDR1 SEHNR, CDR2 FQNEAQ (reference sequence). The CDR3 consists of 17 residues. The V gene end was trimmed by 0 bases and the J gene end by 1 base; junction bases not matched to a gene: 8. The CDR3 sequence: CASSLALLAEIQETQYF. CDR3 in DNA: TGTGCCAGCAGCTTAGCGCTTCTAGCGGAGATCCAAGAGACCCAGTACTTC. Based on the CDR3 plus reference TRBV7-9 and TRBJ2-5, the full variable domain is DTGVSQNPRHKITKRGQNVTFRCDPISEHNRLYWYRQTLGQGPEFLTYFQNEAQLEKSRLLSDRFSAERPKGSFSTLEIQRTEQGDSAMYLCASSLALLAEIQETQYFGPGTRLLVL.

Worth noting for this clonotype: At one end the junction does not follow the germline gene, possibly because of a read error. The chain combines TRBV6-1 with TRBJ2-5, with D perhaps TRBD2 (6 bases). The CDR3 is 13 amino acids. Germline values: CDR1 MNHNS, CDR2 SASEGT. Here the CDR3 reads CPSSERRGKTQYF. The DNA of the CDR3 is TGTCCCAGCAGTGAACGGCGGGGTAAGACCCAGTACTTC.

The J gene is TRBJ2-5, the V gene TRBV24-1; 7 positions agree with TRBD1. Trimming cost V 7 bases and J 2 bases; bases outside gene matches: 9. CDR3 length: 15 residues. In germline, CDR1 is KGHDR, CDR2 SFDVKD. CDR3 residues: CATSRPGTAQETQYF. CDR3 DNA: TGTGCCACCAGCCGTCCTGGGACAGCTCAAGAGACCCAGTACTTC.

The table lists this clonotype with a few counts. This chain uses TRBV28 with TRBJ2-5; the match to TRBD1 covers 9 bases. The trim removed 3 bases at V and 2 bases at J, leaving 4 bases unmatched. Germline CDR1 and CDR2: MDHEN and SYDVKM. The CDR3 has 15 residues. CDR3 in DNA: TGTGCCAGCAGTTTGTTAGGACAGGGGCAAGAGACCCAGTACTTC. Encoded protein: CASSLLGQGQETQYF.

This clonotype has just a few counts. The chain is built from TRBV7-2 and TRBJ2-7; possible D gene TRBD2, 6 bases. The germline V and J ends were trimmed by 10 bases and 9 bases, with 28 bases remaining between them. The germline CDR1 and CDR2 sequences are SGHTA and FQGNSA. CDR3 length equals 15 residues. The CDR3 DNA reads TGTGCCACCGGGGCGGGAAGCATCGGAGTATTCGGGCAGTACTTC. Encoded protein: CATGAGSIGVFGQYF.

The V and J genes are TRBV20-1 and TRBJ2-3; D is perhaps TRBD1 or TRBD2 (7 bases each). The ends were cut back, 7 bases at V and 0 bases at J, with 23 bases in the middle. The CDR3 totals 17 residues. From germline, CDR1 is DFQATT and CDR2 SNEGSKA (reference sequence). CDR3 region: CSVKGASGVTSTDTQYF. The CDR3 DNA reads TGCAGTGTCAAGGGGGCTAGCGGAGTGACTAGCACAGATACGCAGTATTTT.

The rearrangement joins TRBV4-3 to TRBJ1-6; D unresolved. V lost 0 bases and J lost 6, with 15 bases in between. Germline CDR1 is LGHNA and CDR2 is YSLEER. The CDR3 loop spans 17 amino acids. The CDR3 is CASSQDLLVQTNSPLHF. As DNA, the CDR3 is TGCGCCAGCAGCCAAGATCTTCTCGTACAGACTAATTCACCCCTCCACTTT.

In its sample, this clonotype was seen a few times. The rearrangement links TRBV27 to TRBJ2-3; D is undetermined. Trimming shortened V by 5 bases and J by 2 bases, and 17 bases separated the two germline ends. Germline V CDR1 and CDR2: MNHEY, SMNVEV (reference sequence). The CDR3 has 16 amino acids. CDR3 nucleotide sequence: TGTGCCAGCAGTCGACAAGGCATTACTCACACAGATACGCAGTATTTT. The encoded protein is CASSRQGITHTDTQYF.

The J gene is TRBJ2-2, the V gene TRBV9; D may be TRBD2 (6 bases). Trimming cost V 4 bases and J 0 bases, with 13 bases left between them. Germline CDR1 reads SGDLS; CDR2 reads YYNGEE. The CDR3 loop spans 16 amino acids. The CDR3 nucleotides are TGTGCCAGCAGCATGGGGACTGGCGCGAACACCGGGGAGCTGTTTTTT. It encodes CASSMGTGANTGELFF.

The chain's CDR3 is CSARGGAFMDNEQFF. In DNA, the CDR3 is TGCAGTGCTAGAGGCGGGGCTTTTATGGACAATGAGCAGTTCTTC. The chain employs TRBV20-1 and TRBJ2-1; maybe TRBD2 (6 bases). The CDR3 spans 15 residues. V was clipped by 1 base and J by 5 bases, with 15 bases between them. Germline CDR1 DFQATT, CDR2 SNEGSKA (reference sequence).

This clonotype came up many times. V usage is TRBV2 and J usage is TRBJ1-6; tentative D call: TRBD1 (5 bases). V was clipped by 7 bases and J by 0 bases, with 13 bases between them. The length of the CDR3 is 16 residues. Looked up from germline, CDR1 is SNHLY and CDR2 is FYNNEI. The DNA for the CDR3 is TGTGCCAGCACCCTGGGGGGAAGCTCCTATAATTCACCCCTCCACTTT. It translates to CASTLGGSSYNSPLHF.

This clonotype was picked up a small number of times. The chain employs TRBV2 and TRBJ1-5; D not certain. The CDR3 is 16 amino acids. Per germline, CDR1 SNHLY and CDR2 FYNNEI. Between the trimmed V and J ends, which lost 8 bases and 0 bases, there was a span of 17 bases. The CDR3 is CASSGSATNSNQPQHF. In nucleotides, the CDR3 is TGTGCCAGCTCGGGCTCCGCCACTAATAGCAATCAGCCCCAGCATTTT.

The rearrangement links TRBV18 to TRBJ2-5, with 8 positions matching TRBD2. Per germline, CDR1 KGHSH and CDR2 LQKENI. V lost 3 bases and J lost 5; bases outside the gene matches: 5. The CDR3 contains 14 residues. The CDR3 reads CASSPGTRTETQYF. CDR3 in DNA: TGTGCCAGCTCACCTGGGACTAGGACGGAGACCCAGTACTTC.

The rearrangement links TRBV21-1 to TRBJ2-1; the D call of TRBD2 is as the table states it, not checked on the DNA. TRBV21-1 is labeled a pseudogene. The CDR3 extends over 18 amino acids. This chain's CDR3 is CASSNLSAGCSSYNEQFF. The CDR3 DNA is TGTGCCAGCAGCAACTTATCAGCGGGCTGCAGCTCCTACAATGAGCAGTTCTTC.

In its sample, this clonotype was seen a few times. The chain couples TRBV19 to TRBJ2-1, with TRBD1 matching 10 bases. This CDR3 contains 16 residues. Germline lookup yields CDR1 LNHDA and CDR2 SQIVND (reference sequence). Unmatched junction bases numbered 8, after V lost 3 bases and J lost 6 bases. CDR3 DNA: TGTGCCAGTAGTATCAACCGGGACAGGGGCGGCAATGAGCAGTTCTTC. Encoded protein: CASSINRDRGGNEQFF.

The chain has TRBV20-1 and TRBJ1-6, with D uncertain. Trimming removed 6 bases at V and 10 bases at J, with 22 bases between. The CDR3 sequence is 15 residues long. The germline CDR1 and CDR2 sequences are DFQATT and SNEGSKA (reference sequence). Here the CDR3 DNA reads TGCAGTGCGACCCCACTCGGTCTGTCGGGGTCACCCCTCCACTTT. It encodes CSATPLGLSGSPLHF.

This clonotype appeared many times. This sequence joins TRBV5-1 and TRBJ1-2, with 7 bases that match TRBD1. The V and J ends lost 0 bases and 7 bases, in that order; junction bases with no gene match: 6. Germline-derived CDR1 and CDR2 are SGHRS and YFSETQ. The CDR3 length is 14 residues. CDR3 sequence: CASSLGDSFAGYTF. CDR3 sequence (DNA): TGCGCCAGCAGCTTGGGGGACAGCTTCGCTGGCTACACCTTC.